This T cell receptor (beta chain) was documented in a study of response to subunit inactivated influenza vaccine. Broader study findings: With each seasonal influenza vaccination, the authors suggested, few new T cells are recruited.

The germline V and J ends were trimmed by 4 bases and 10 bases, with 20 bases remaining between them. The CDR3 has 15 amino acids. As to this clonotype: The antigen is unknown.

TCRdb analysed the RT-PCR reads with MiXCR anew, one entry per CDR3 protein. The table has under 850,000 distinct CDR3 sequences, about a fifth seen once; the top ten hold under 13%. Here the sequenced sample was PBMCs from blood, taken approximately 5 days after vaccination. The V and J genes are TRBV23-1 and TRBJ2-1, with D hard to call. TRBV23-1 is placed among ORFs of uncertain function. This clonotype originated in a man between 50 and 59 years old who received an inactivated influenza vaccine. CDR3 sequence (DNA): TGCGCCAGCAGTCCCATACCTGTCAGCACCAACGAGCAGTTCTTC. This codes for CASSPIPVSTNEQFF.